The T cell receptor (beta chain) described here comes from a study of T-cell memory formation after mild COVID-19. Study results and limitations: In pre-infection memory, a portion of responding clones appeared, which suggested that cross-reactive memory joined. The CD4+ clones that contracted clustered mainly within CM and EM, and the CD8+ clones concentrated in EMRA.

A word on this clonotype: The antigen is unknown.

TCRdb re-called the 5' RACE reads with MiXCR, one entry per CDR3 protein. This sample yields about 320,000 distinct CDR3 sequences, of which roughly an eighth are seen a single time; 21% belongs to the top ten. The sequence was obtained from a man aged 18 to 35 who had mild COVID-19 (a few samples of this study predate the infection). Cell type and time point are not known. Source material: PBMCs or a T cell subset sorted from them (not recorded which).

For the CDR3, the DNA is TGCAGCGTTGGTGGACAGGGGGTCCACAATGAGCAGTTCTTC. Protein product: CSVGGQGVHNEQFF. This sequence joins TRBV29-1 and TRBJ2-1; the match to TRBD1 covers 10 bases. CDR1 and CDR2 from the germline V gene are SQVTM and ANQGSEA. The CDR3 runs to 14 residues. The V segment lost 4 bases and the J segment 5 bases; nucleotides outside the gene matches: 5.